Shown below are 20 T cell receptor beta chains from a single sample sequenced in a study of T cell responses to AZD1222 COVID-19 vaccine (dated by TCRdb to about 2021). To prepare the library, the immunoSEQ multiplex PCR assay was applied. The immuneACCESS repertoire file appears here via TCRdb, limited to in-frame rearrangements. These files lack a portion of the clones; in checked studies, under half of the deficit traces to unresolved V genes, and the cause of the others is not known. The sample has about 130,000 clones on record, approximately 89% of them singletons. Of the sample, about 10% falls within the top ten clones. This specimen's time point label, interpreted: baseline before first vaccination. The source material was peripheral blood, sampled on day 0 of AZD1222 vaccination. Receptors originate from an adult in good health.

This clone appeared a single time. The chain links TRBV7-3 to TRBJ2-3; D is possibly TRBD2 (5 bases). Germline loops: CDR1 SGHTA, CDR2 FQGTGA. V lost 2 bases, J lost 2 bases, and 11 bases lay in between. CDR3 length equals 15 residues. CDR3 DNA: TGTGCCAGCAGCTTAGCGGGTACATTCACAGATACGCAGTATTTT. Protein: CASSLAGTFTDTQYF.

CDR3 protein: CASSIWGQENEQFF. CDR3 nucleotides: TGTGCCAGTAGTATATGGGGACAGGAAAATGAGCAGTTCTTC. The chain links TRBV19 to TRBJ2-1, with 8 bases matching TRBD1. V lost 2 bases to trimming and J lost 7 bases; unmatched junction nucleotides: 4. CDR3 length: 14 amino acids. CDR1 is LNHDA, CDR2 SQIVND, per germline (reference sequence).

V is TRBV7-3 and J is TRBJ1-1, with D possibly TRBD1 on 5 matching bases. Germline values: CDR1 SGHTA, CDR2 FQGTGA. V lost 5 bases and J 2 bases, leaving 9 bases between the germline ends. The CDR3 sequence is 13 residues long. DNA for the CDR3: TGTGCCAGCAGCCGACAGCAAAACACTGAAGCTTTCTTT. Its protein product is CASSRQQNTEAFF.

This chain joins TRBV5-1 and TRBJ2-3; D not resolved. The CDR3 consists of 16 residues. V lost 3 bases and J 5 bases, leaving 19 bases between the germline ends. Germline CDR1 reads SGHRS; CDR2 reads YFSETQ. CDR3 loop: CASSSLFGLGVDTQYF. DNA for the CDR3: TGCGCCAGCAGCTCCCTTTTCGGTCTTGGGGTAGATACGCAGTATTTT.

This clone is a singleton in its sample. The J gene is TRBJ2-7, the V gene TRBV11-2, with a weak D call TRBD1 (5 bases). CDR1 SGHAT and CDR2 FQNNGV come from the germline V gene. V was trimmed by 5 bases and J by 6 bases, leaving 8 bases between them. The CDR3 is 11 residues long. CDR3 residues: CASSRDSEQYF. As DNA, the CDR3 is TGTGCCAGCAGCCGAGACAGCGAGCAGTACTTC.

This clone was found a few times. The chain employs TRBV7-9 and TRBJ2-7; no definite D call. CDR1 SEHNR and CDR2 FQNEAQ come from the germline V gene (reference sequence). With 1 base removed from V and 3 bases from J, the gap between germline ends came to 13 bases. The CDR3 runs to 15 residues. CDR3 DNA sequence: TGTGCCAGCAGCTTAGTTCCTAGTAGATACTACGAGCAGTACTTC. Its translation is CASSLVPSRYYEQYF.

The chain carries TRBV19 and TRBJ2-1; no firm D call. CDR1 is LNHDA, CDR2 SQIVND, per germline (reference sequence). CDR3 length equals 13 residues. V shed 4 bases and J shed 9 bases, with 13 bases lying between them. The DNA for the CDR3 is TGTGCCAGTAGTACGCCTCTCCTGGGTGAGCAGTTCTTC. Residues: CASSTPLLGEQFF.

The chain joins TRBV6-5 to TRBJ2-7; TRBD2 matches 9 bases. This CDR3 is built from 12 residues. Germline-derived CDR1 and CDR2 are MNHEY and SVGAGI. The J segment lost 6 bases and the V segment lost 4 bases, leaving 1 base of the junction unmatched. The chain's CDR3 is CASSLLAGEQYF. The CDR3 DNA is TGTGCCAGCAGTTTACTAGCGGGCGAGCAGTACTTC.

V usage is TRBV5-5 and J usage is TRBJ2-7; D is ambiguous. V lost 0 bases to trimming and J lost 5 bases, with 9 bases between them. CDR1 is SGHKS and CDR2 is YYEKEE in the germline V gene (reference sequence). The CDR3 is 13 amino acids. The CDR3 region has the DNA TGTGCCAGCAGCTTGGGTCCGGTCCACGAGCAGTACTTC. Translation gives CASSLGPVHEQYF.

The rearrangement links TRBV5-5 to TRBJ1-6; D may be TRBD1 (6 bases). Trimming stripped 0 bases from V and 4 bases from J, with 14 bases between. Germline CDR1 reads SGHKS; CDR2 reads YYEKEE (reference sequence). This CDR3 is built from 17 residues. CDR3 nucleotides: TGTGCCAGCAGCTTGGAGGTGGACAGCACATATAATTCACCCCTCCACTTT. This sequence encodes CASSLEVDSTYNSPLHF.

This clone was detected many times. The chain couples TRBV19 to TRBJ2-2, with 8 bases matching TRBD1. The CDR3 is made up of 15 amino acids. Looked up from germline, CDR1 is LNHDA and CDR2 is SQIVND (reference sequence). Trimming at V came to 5 bases and at J to 4 bases, leaving 6 bases not matched to a gene. CDR3 bases: TGTGCCAGTAGTGGACAGGGTGCGGGCACCGGGGAGCTGTTTTTT. Translation gives CASSGQGAGTGELFF.

V usage is TRBV2 and J usage is TRBJ1-4; 7 positions agree with TRBD1. Germline V gene lookup returns CDR1 SNHLY and CDR2 FYNNEI. The CDR3 is 14 residues long. The J segment lost 7 bases and the V segment lost 7 bases, leaving 9 bases of the junction unmatched. The CDR3 nucleotides are TGTGCCAGCAACACTTACAGGGGTGGTGAAAAACTGTTTTTT. As protein: CASNTYRGGEKLFF.

The chain carries TRBV4-1 and TRBJ2-5; the D gene is possibly TRBD1 (5 bases). Germline assignment: CDR1 MGHRA and CDR2 YSYEKL. This CDR3 spans 17 amino acids. Trimming took off 1 base at V and 1 base at J, with 16 bases between the two ends. CDR3 in DNA: TGCGCCAGCAGCCAAGGAAGGGGCATGGCCCTCCAAGAGACCCAGTACTTC. Protein product: CASSQGRGMALQETQYF.

This clone was seen just once. This rearrangement joins TRBV6-4 to TRBJ1-6; D is ambiguous. In germline, CDR1 is MRHNA, CDR2 SNTAGT. V was clipped by 1 base and J by 2 bases, with 3 bases between them. The CDR3 contains 14 residues. CDR3 in DNA: TGTGCCAGCAGTGACTTGGCCTATAATTCACCCCTCCACTTT. Protein: CASSDLAYNSPLHF.

This clone was picked up one time. At one boundary the junction diverges from the germline segment, which might be a read error. This sequence joins TRBV7-7 and TRBJ2-5; the match to TRBD2 covers 8 bases. Germline V gives CDR1 SSHAT, CDR2 FNYEAQ (reference sequence). This CDR3 has 16 residues. The CDR3 DNA reads as TGTGCTAGCAGCTTAGCGGGGTCAGGGGTCGAAGAGACCCAGTACTTC. It is translated as CASSLAGSGVEETQYF. Using reference TRBV7-7 and TRBJ2-5 for the parts outside the CDR3, the full variable domain is GAGVSQSPRYKVTKRGQDVTLRCDPISSHATLYWYQQALGQGPEFLTYFNYEAQPDKSGLPSDRFSAERPEGSISTLTIQRTEQRDSAMYRCASSLAGSGVEETQYFGPGTRLLVL.

The genes are TRBV2 and TRBJ2-3, with TRBD2 matching 7 bases. J was trimmed by 2 bases and V by 7 bases; bases with no gene match: 9. In germline, CDR1 is SNHLY, CDR2 FYNNEI. CDR3 length equals 15 residues. CDR3 in DNA: TGTGCCAGCATTTCACTAGCGCCGATCACAGATACGCAGTATTTT. Its protein is CASISLAPITDTQYF.

The chain joins TRBV7-9 to TRBJ2-5; D unclear. V was pared by 5 bases and J by 5 bases, with 6 bases between. The CDR3 has 11 residues. Germline V lookup: CDR1 SEHNR, CDR2 FQNEAQ (reference sequence). The CDR3 DNA follows: TGTGCCAGCAGCGGAGTTGAGACCCAGTACTTC. It yields the protein CASSGVETQYF. The complete variable domain, with remaining parts taken from reference TRBV7-9 and TRBJ2-5, reads DTGVSQNPRHKITKRGQNVTFRCDPISEHNRLYWYRQTLGQGPEFLTYFQNEAQLEKSRLLSDRFSAERPKGSFSTLEIQRTEQGDSAMYLCASSGVETQYFGPGTRLLVL.

V usage is TRBV28 and J usage is TRBJ1-2; D is undetermined. Germline V gives CDR1 MDHEN, CDR2 SYDVKM. V dropped 2 bases and J dropped 8 bases, with 12 bases sitting between them. The CDR3 totals 13 residues. The CDR3 loop is CASSLGQIVGYTF. CDR3 DNA sequence: TGTGCCAGCAGTTTAGGGCAGATTGTGGGCTACACCTTC.

The chain is built from TRBV18 and TRBJ1-5, with D hard to call. Germline assignment: CDR1 KGHSH and CDR2 LQKENI. This CDR3 comprises 14 residues. V dropped 3 bases and J dropped 2 bases, with 8 bases sitting between them. The CDR3 region has the DNA TGTGCCAGCTCACCGGCGGCGGGCAATCAGCCCCAGCATTTT. Protein sequence: CASSPAAGNQPQHF.

The gene calls are TRBV10-1 and TRBJ2-3; D assignment may be TRBD1 or TRBD2 (5 bases each). V was clipped by 11 bases and J by 3 bases, with 18 bases between them. The germline CDR1 and CDR2 sequences are WNHNN and SYGVQD (reference sequence). This CDR3 has 14 amino acids. The chain's CDR3 is CADIGREGTDTQYF. The CDR3 DNA follows: TGCGCCGACATTGGCCGCGAGGGGACAGATACGCAGTATTTT.